The entry that follows covers one T cell receptor beta chain sequence. Its antigen is not identified. With 60 Vbeta and 13 Jbeta primers, the PCR was carried out. Measured with immunoSEQ multiplex PCR; TCRdb has only the in-frame clones, and not every one. The sample has around 200,000 clones, and its top ten clones hold 0.75% to 1%. The entry originates in a study of cytomegalovirus exposure and HLA in healthy donors. Germline loops: CDR1 LNHNV, CDR2 YYDKDF (reference sequence). CDR3 length equals 13 residues. With 8 bases clipped from V and 2 bases from J, the junction kept 6 bases outside the gene matches. General study results and limits: The presence/absence work took it that sequencing depth was about the same across donors. Sequencing artifact likely explains a cluster of highly shared sequence variants. As a later analysis showed, a missense DCLRE1C variant was linked to trimming of TCR beta V- and J-genes. Follow-up analysis seemed to connect common viral pathogens with several of the most significant clusters identified.

The TCR comes from a woman in her 30s in good health and CMV-seropositive. Sequences were obtained from PBMCs. The V gene is TRBV15, the J gene TRBJ2-7, with 7 nucleotides matching TRBD1. The CDR3 sequence is CATGGQLAYEQYF. In DNA form, the CDR3 reads TGTGCCACCGGGGGACAGTTAGCCTACGAGCAGTACTTC.